One sample yielded the 23 T cell receptor beta chains listed below, sequenced in a study of blood T cell repertoires in COVID-19. The protocol was immunoSEQ multiplex PCR, while the TCRdb copy is restricted to in-frame clones and leaves out a portion. The profile shows 120,000 to 150,000 clones, roughly 80% of them singletons. Sequencing used peripheral blood. Receptors originate from a woman older than 75 with acute or convalescent COVID-19.

This chain joins TRBV30 and TRBJ1-6; D unclear. V lost 0 bases, J lost 8 bases, and 14 bases lay in between. CDR1 is GTSNPN, CDR2 SVGIG, per germline (reference sequence). This CDR3 contains 15 residues. The CDR3 coding sequence is TGTGCCTGGAGTGTACTATCGGTCCATGATTCACCCCTCCACTTT. Amino acid sequence: CAWSVLSVHDSPLHF.

The gene calls are TRBV11-2 and TRBJ2-2; TRBD2 matches 9 bases. The CDR3 is made up of 15 amino acids. Germline loops: CDR1 SGHAT, CDR2 FQNNGV. J lost 6 bases, V lost 7 bases, and 9 bases had no gene match. Here the CDR3 DNA reads TGTGCCAGCATTCCGGGACTAGCTGTACCCGGGGAGCTGTTTTTT. This encodes CASIPGLAVPGELFF.

CDR3 in amino acids: CASSQVGTGYGYTF. The DNA for the CDR3 is TGCGCCAGCAGCCAAGTCGGGACAGGCTATGGCTACACCTTC. This sequence joins TRBV4-1 and TRBJ1-2; 8 nucleotides match TRBD1. CDR3 length equals 14 residues. Unmatched junction bases numbered 2, after V lost 1 base and J lost 4 bases. Germline CDR1 and CDR2: MGHRA and YSYEKL.

This clone was seen a single time. This chain joins TRBV28 and TRBJ2-7, with TRBD1 as a possible D gene (8 bases). From germline, CDR1 is MDHEN and CDR2 SYDVKM. The CDR3 runs to 14 residues. V lost 6 bases to trimming and J lost 4 bases, with 16 bases between them. CDR3 in DNA: TGTGCCAGCAGGGGGGGGACAGGACCTTACGAGCAGTACTTC. It yields the protein CASRGGTGPYEQYF.

The chain uses TRBV27 and TRBJ2-3; tentative D call: TRBD2 (5 bases). V dropped 3 bases and J dropped 2 bases, with 12 bases sitting between them. Looked up from germline, CDR1 is MNHEY and CDR2 is SMNVEV (reference sequence). The CDR3 runs to 15 residues. The CDR3 is CASSLNEGYTDTQYF. The DNA of the CDR3 is TGTGCCAGCAGTTTGAATGAGGGCTACACAGATACGCAGTATTTT.

The chain has TRBV7-9 and TRBJ1-1; 7 bases align to TRBD1. V was pared by 2 bases and J by 2 bases, with 2 bases of the junction left unmatched. CDR1 and CDR2 (germline): SEHNR, FQNEAQ (reference sequence). The CDR3 covers 14 residues. The CDR3 loop is CASSLYRGNTEAFF. The CDR3 nucleotides are TGTGCCAGCAGCTTATACAGGGGCAACACTGAAGCTTTCTTT.

The chain is built from TRBV2 and TRBJ2-3, with TRBD1 matching 7 bases. CDR1 is SNHLY, CDR2 FYNNEI, per germline. With V trimmed by 6 bases and J by 2 bases, 5 bases remained unmatched. The CDR3 runs to 14 residues. The DNA for the CDR3 is TGTGCCAGCAGGCTACAGGGGCTCACAGATACGCAGTATTTT. This sequence encodes CASRLQGLTDTQYF.

The rearrangement uses TRBV24-1 and TRBJ2-5; TRBD2 matches 12 bases. The CDR3 length is 19 residues. Germline lookup yields CDR1 KGHDR and CDR2 SFDVKD. Trimming removed 5 bases from V and 2 bases from J; junction bases left unmatched: 14. The CDR3 protein is CATSGITSGRFGWQETQYF. For the CDR3, the DNA is TGTGCCACCAGTGGCATAACTAGCGGGAGGTTCGGGTGGCAAGAGACCCAGTACTTC.

The V and J genes are TRBV3-1 (or the pseudogene TRBV3-2) and TRBJ2-3, with 7 bases matching TRBD1. The J segment lost 2 bases and the V segment lost 8 bases, leaving 4 bases of the junction unmatched. In germline, CDR1 is LGHDT, CDR2 YNNKEL (reference sequence). The CDR3 is made up of 13 amino acids. CDR3 protein: CASRQGYTDTQYF. CDR3 sequence (DNA): TGTGCCAGCCGACAGGGTTACACAGATACGCAGTATTTT.

The chain is built from TRBV19 and TRBJ2-4; maybe TRBD1 (5 bases). V dropped 8 bases and J dropped 7 bases, with 18 bases sitting between them. This CDR3 has 14 residues. CDR1 and CDR2 from the germline V gene are LNHDA and SQIVND (reference sequence). This CDR3 is CASGAVDNGNIQYF. CDR3 bases: TGTGCCAGTGGGGCCGTGGACAACGGGAACATTCAGTACTTC.

The chain employs TRBV6-2 or TRBV6-3 and TRBJ2-7; possible D gene TRBD1, 5 bases. The V gene lost 0 bases and the J gene lost 0 bases, with 12 bases spanning the gap. The CDR3 spans 16 residues. Germline values: CDR1 MNHEY, CDR2 SVGEGT. The CDR3: CASSYSQTEYSYEQYF. DNA of the CDR3: TGTGCCAGCAGTTACTCACAGACAGAGTACTCCTACGAGCAGTACTTC.

The chain links TRBV7-2 to TRBJ1-6, with D possibly TRBD1 on 5 matching bases. Trimming took 2 bases from V and 6 from J, leaving 11 bases between them. This CDR3 has 15 amino acids. Germline-derived CDR1 and CDR2 are SGHTA and FQGNSA. CDR3 sequence: CASSLYQGLNSPLHF. DNA for the CDR3: TGTGCCAGCAGCTTATATCAGGGACTTAATTCACCCCTCCACTTT.

The gene calls are TRBV15 and TRBJ2-1; 7 nucleotides align to TRBD2. Trimming cost V 1 base and J 1 base; bases outside gene matches: 10. Germline assignment: CDR1 LNHNV and CDR2 YYDKDF (reference sequence). The length of the CDR3 is 18 residues. The CDR3 spells CATSRAGPGEGSYNEQFF. DNA of the CDR3: TGTGCCACCAGCAGAGCGGGCCCCGGGGAGGGGTCCTACAATGAGCAGTTCTTC.

The chain joins TRBV27 to TRBJ1-4; 7 bases are shared with TRBD1. The CDR3 is made up of 14 amino acids. CDR1 is MNHEY, CDR2 SMNVEV, per germline (reference sequence). The V gene end was trimmed by 3 bases and the J gene end by 8 bases; junction bases not matched to a gene: 6. The CDR3 spells CASSFGRGDEKLFF. CDR3 coding DNA: TGTGCCAGCAGTTTTGGCAGGGGGGACGAAAAACTGTTTTTT.

The genes are TRBV27 and TRBJ1-3; TRBD1 aligns across 7 bases. The CDR3 is made up of 15 amino acids. Looked up from germline, CDR1 is MNHEY and CDR2 is SMNVEV (reference sequence). V lost 4 bases, J lost 0 bases, and 3 bases stayed unmatched. CDR3 DNA: TGTGCCAGCAGTTCCGACAGGGCCTCTGGAAACACCATATATTTT. As protein: CASSSDRASGNTIYF.

This clone was recorded only once. The V gene is TRBV18, the J gene TRBJ2-1, with 12 bases fitting TRBD1. CDR3 size: 15 residues. CDR1 is KGHSH, CDR2 LQKENI, per germline. The ends lost 3 bases at V and 8 bases at J; junction bases unmatched: 5. The CDR3 DNA sequence: TGTGCCAGCTCACCCGGGACAGGGGGCAAGGATGAGCAGTTCTTC. Translated, it gives CASSPGTGGKDEQFF.

There are a few counts of this clone. The J gene is TRBJ2-4, the V gene TRBV7-9, with 14 nucleotides matching TRBD2. The germline CDR1 and CDR2 sequences are SEHNR and FQNEAQ (reference sequence). This CDR3 contains 18 residues. V was clipped by 1 base and J by 4 bases; unmatched bases: 6. The CDR3 DNA is TGTGCCAGCAGCTTAGGGAGACTAGCGGGAGGGGGTAAAAACATTCAGTACTTC. Protein: CASSLGRLAGGGKNIQYF.

J is TRBJ2-7 and V is TRBV28, with a weak D call TRBD1 (5 bases). CDR1 and CDR2 from the germline V gene are MDHEN and SYDVKM. Trimming pared 6 bases from V and 8 bases from J, leaving 14 bases between. The CDR3 length is 12 residues. CDR3 loop: CASSRVSFQQYF. In DNA form, the CDR3 reads TGTGCCAGCAGCAGGGTATCGTTCCAGCAGTACTTC.

The count of this clone is one. This sequence joins TRBV9 and TRBJ1-2; TRBD1 is a possible D gene (5 bases). CDR3 length: 16 amino acids. Per the germline V gene, CDR1 is SGDLS and CDR2 is YYNGEE. V lost 2 bases and J 4 bases, leaving 18 bases between the germline ends. CDR3 in amino acids: CASSVDGGGGLYGYTF. CDR3 coding DNA: TGTGCCAGCAGCGTGGACGGAGGTGGGGGACTCTATGGCTACACCTTC.

This chain connects TRBV7-2 to TRBJ2-7; 8 bases agree with TRBD1. The CDR3 extends over 15 amino acids. The trim removed 1 base at V and 3 bases at J, leaving 5 bases unmatched. From germline, CDR1 is SGHTA and CDR2 FQGNSA. The CDR3 bases are TGTGCCAGCAGCTTAGGGACAGGGACCTTCTACGAGCAGTACTTC. As protein: CASSLGTGTFYEQYF.

V and J are TRBV11-2 and TRBJ2-7, with a possible D match to TRBD2 (6 bases). Germline values: CDR1 SGHAT, CDR2 FQNNGV. V was shortened by 3 bases and J by 3 bases, with 15 bases between the two germline ends. This CDR3 comprises 15 residues. This CDR3 reads CASSLRVGRDYEQYF. The CDR3 region has the DNA TGTGCCAGCAGCTTGAGGGTTGGGCGGGACTACGAGCAGTACTTC.

The V and J genes are TRBV18 and TRBJ1-6, with D unclear. Looked up from germline, CDR1 is KGHSH and CDR2 is LQKENI. The length of the CDR3 is 12 residues. V was clipped by 4 bases and J by 7 bases, with 5 bases between them. CDR3 bases: TGTGCCAGCTCACGAGAAAATTCACCCCTCCACTTT. Translating it yields CASSRENSPLHF.

The chain employs TRBV15 and TRBJ2-5, with 8 positions matching TRBD1. V shed 2 bases and J 2 bases; nucleotides not matched to a gene: 1. The CDR3 is 14 amino acids. Germline CDR1 is LNHNV and CDR2 is YYDKDF (reference sequence). The CDR3 DNA sequence: TGTGCCACCAGCAGACACAGGGGGCAAGAGACCCAGTACTTC. This translates into CATSRHRGQETQYF.